These T cell receptor beta chains were read from a single sample in a study of technical replicates of blood from several donors. Data came from immunoSEQ multiplex PCR; TCRdb stores just in-frame clones and leaves some out. This repertoire shows about 61,000 clones, approximately 87% found once; its top ten account for about 5.2%. The sample consisted of PBMCs. These receptors came from a human donor in good health. Some clones in this sample may be carry-over from other donors' samples. The CDR3 runs from the conserved cysteine through the conserved F or W. Fields, in order: J gene, CDR3 length, clone size, V gene, D gene, CDR3 protein, CDR3 DNA. A D gene is named only where the DNA matches it firmly. Size tells how often a clone was seen (once, few, many) or the class of an expanded clone, and some rows leave it out.

TRBJ1-6 | 13 | - | TRBV30 | - | CAWSIAGNSPLHF | TGTGCCTGGAGCATCGCCGGTAATTCACCCCTCCACTTT
TRBJ2-7 | 13 | - | TRBV11-2 | - | CASSVSGSGEQYF | TGTGCCAGCAGCGTTAGCGGTTCGGGCGAGCAGTACTTC
TRBJ2-2 | 14 | few | TRBV7-2 | TRBD2 | CASSFILASGELFF | TGTGCCAGCAGCTTCATACTAGCGAGCGGGGAGCTGTTTTTT
TRBJ2-1 | 18 | - | TRBV19 | TRBD2 | CASTHKTSGALGWNEQFF | TGTGCCAGTACCCATAAGACTAGCGGGGCCCTAGGCTGGAATGAGCAGTTCTTC
TRBJ2-5 | 14 | - | TRBV7-8 | TRBD1 | CASSGTGGGETQYF | TGTGCCAGCTCCGGGACAGGGGGAGGAGAGACCCAGTACTTC
TRBJ2-7 | 16 | - | TRBV7-2 | TRBD2 | CASSLVGLAGGREQYF | TGTGCCAGCAGCTTAGTGGGACTAGCGGGGGGGCGAGAGCAGTACTTC
TRBJ2-7 | 15 | - | TRBV5-1 | TRBD1 | CASSLAGQGGYEQYF | TGCGCCAGCAGCTTGGCCGGACAGGGTGGGTACGAGCAGTACTTC
TRBJ1-1 | 14 | - | TRBV6-5 | TRBD1 | CASSYSRGQTEAFF | TGTGCCAGCAGTTACTCGAGGGGGCAGACTGAAGCTTTCTTT
TRBJ1-2 | 13 | - | TRBV7-2 | TRBD1 | CASSWDSSGGYTF | TGTGCCAGCAGCTGGGACAGTTCGGGAGGCTACACCTTC
TRBJ2-7 | 20 | - | TRBV18 | TRBD2 | CASSPRIPGLAGVGSYEQYF | TGTGCCAGCTCACCACGGATCCCGGGACTAGCGGGAGTAGGCTCCTACGAGCAGTACTTC
TRBJ2-7 | 15 | - | TRBV5-1 | - | CASFPGDRSSYEQYF | TGCGCCAGCTTTCCCGGTGACAGGAGCTCCTACGAGCAGTACTTC
TRBJ1-2 | 13 | - | TRBV6-1 | TRBD1 | CASSPDRDYGYTF | TGTGCCAGCAGCCCTGACAGGGACTATGGCTACACCTTC
TRBJ2-5 | 14 | once | TRBV5-1 | TRBD1 | CASSLQGAPETQYF | TGCGCCAGCAGCTTACAGGGGGCCCCGGAGACCCAGTACTTC
TRBJ1-5 | 14 | - | TRBV10-3 | - | CAISDASSNQPQHF | TGTGCCATCAGTGATGCGAGCAGCAATCAGCCCCAGCATTTT
TRBJ1-4 | 14 | - | TRBV27 | - | CASGPQGSNEKLFF | TGTGCCAGCGGACCACAGGGCTCTAATGAAAAACTGTTTTTT
TRBJ2-1 | 14 | - | TRBV5-1 | TRBD2 | CASTPGGGYNEQFF | TGCGCCAGCACACCCGGGGGGGGGTACAATGAGCAGTTCTTC
TRBJ2-6 | 18 | - | TRBV9 | TRBD2 | CASSASLAGGSGANVLTF | TGTGCCAGCAGCGCCTCCTTAGCGGGGGGCTCTGGGGCCAACGTCCTGACTTTC
TRBJ1-4 | 14 | once | TRBV27 | - | CASRSRALDEKLFF | TGTGCCAGCAGATCCAGGGCCCTTGATGAAAAACTGTTTTTT
TRBJ1-1 | 16 | once | TRBV30 | TRBD1 | CAWDPITGARYTEAFF | TGTGCCTGGGACCCAATTACAGGGGCGAGATACACTGAAGCTTTCTTT
TRBJ2-5 | 14 | - | TRBV11-1 | - | CASSLAHSQETQYF | TGTGCCAGCAGCTTAGCACACAGCCAAGAGACCCAGTACTTC
TRBJ1-2 | 16 | - | TRBV27 | TRBD1 | CASSPRTGNANYGYTF | TGTGCCAGCAGTCCCCGGACAGGGAATGCTAACTATGGCTACACCTTC
TRBJ2-3 | 15 | - | TRBV25-1 | TRBD1 | CASSPRDRNTDTQYF | TGTGCCAGCAGTCCCCGGGACAGAAACACAGATACGCAGTATTTT
TRBJ2-7 | 16 | - | TRBV15 | TRBD2 | CATSSLGTSGSYEQYF | TGTGCCACCAGCAGCCTCGGGACTAGCGGCTCCTACGAGCAGTACTTC
TRBJ1-4 | 13 | once | TRBV7-9 | TRBD1 | CASSERTGEKLFF | TGTGCCAGCAGCGAAAGGACAGGGGAAAAACTGTTTTTT
TRBJ2-7 | 14 | once | TRBV11-2 | TRBD1 | CASSSGTGGVKQYF | TGTGCCAGCAGCTCCGGGACAGGGGGCGTGAAGCAGTACTTC
TRBJ1-2 | 13 | - | TRBV5-1 | - | CASSLGTFDGYTF | TGCGCCAGCAGCCTCGGGACATTTGATGGCTACACCTTC
TRBJ1-5 | 15 | - | TRBV2 | - | CASNLFRGDNQPQHF | TGTGCCAGCAACTTGTTTCGGGGAGACAATCAGCCCCAGCATTTT
TRBJ2-1 | 15 | - | TRBV6-6 | TRBD2 | CASSLPGLAGNEQFF | TGTGCCAGCAGTTTGCCGGGACTAGCGGGTAATGAGCAGTTCTTC
TRBJ2-7 | 17 | - | TRBV25-1 | TRBD2 | CASSVGGGGPLFYEQYF | TGTGCCAGCAGTGTTGGGGGCGGGGGGCCATTATTCTACGAGCAGTACTTC
TRBJ1-1 | 15 | - | TRBV28 | - | CASSRRQTQNTEAFF | TGTGCCAGCAGTAGACGACAGACCCAGAACACTGAAGCTTTCTTT
TRBJ1-5 | 17 | few | TRBV4-2 | - | CASSQEPRDTYNQPQHF | TGTGCCAGCAGCCAAGAACCCCGGGACACCTACAATCAGCCCCAGCATTTT
TRBJ2-7 | 15 | once | TRBV5-4 | - | CASSLDAGYSYEQYF | TGTGCCAGCAGCTTGGATGCAGGATACTCCTACGAGCAGTACTTC
TRBJ2-1 | 12 | - | TRBV5-1 | - | CASSWEYNEQFF | TGCGCCAGCAGCTGGGAGTACAATGAGCAGTTCTTC
TRBJ1-1 | 16 | - | TRBV12-5 | - | CASGLAGVGLNTEAFF | TGTGCTAGTGGTTTGGCAGGCGTGGGCCTGAACACTGAAGCTTTCTTT
TRBJ1-5 | 16 | - | TRBV6-1 | TRBD1 | CASSERTGGGSQPQHF | TGTGCCAGCAGTGAAAGGACAGGGGGCGGGAGTCAGCCCCAGCATTTT
TRBJ2-2 | 15 | - | TRBV7-2 | - | CASSFYQTDTGELFF | TGTGCCAGCAGCTTTTACCAGACAGACACCGGGGAGCTGTTTTTT
TRBJ2-1 | 14 | - | TRBV4-2 | TRBD2 | CASSQAGGGWEQFF | TGTGCCAGCAGTCAGGCGGGAGGGGGTTGGGAGCAGTTCTTC
TRBJ1-3 | 15 | - | TRBV5-1 | - | CASSLGQASGNTIYF | TGCGCCAGCAGCTTGGGGCAGGCCTCTGGAAACACCATATATTTT
TRBJ2-5 | 15 | - | TRBV6-5 | TRBD2 | CASTQKRAPGGTQYF | TGTGCCAGCACTCAGAAGCGGGCCCCGGGAGGGACCCAGTACTTC
TRBJ2-5 | 13 | - | TRBV6-5 | - | CASSLGPRAHEYF | TGTGCCAGCAGTCTTGGCCCGAGGGCCCACGAGTACTTC
TRBJ2-7 | 16 | - | TRBV12-2 | - | CASRLVFWGGPHEQYF | TGTGCAAGTCGCTTAGTCTTTTGGGGGGGGCCCCACGAGCAGTACTTC
TRBJ2-2 | 19 | - | TRBV5-1 | TRBD2 | CASSLAKVGAGGPAGELFF | TGCGCCAGCAGCTTGGCCAAGGTTGGAGCGGGAGGGCCGGCCGGGGAGCTGTTTTTT
TRBJ1-5 | 15 | - | TRBV19 | TRBD1 | CASSIGTGSNQPQHF | TGTGCCAGTAGTATTGGGACAGGGAGCAATCAGCCCCAGCATTTT
TRBJ2-1 | 18 | - | TRBV5-4 | TRBD2 | CASSSTGLAGSSYNEQFF | TGTGCCAGCAGCTCAACGGGACTAGCGGGTAGCTCCTACAATGAGCAGTTCTTC
TRBJ1-3 | 15 | few | TRBV21-1 | - | CASSTRGVSGNTIYF | TGTGCCAGCAGCACCAGGGGGGTATCTGGAAACACCATATATTTT
TRBJ2-3 | 14 | - | TRBV18 | - | CASSLGGGTDTQYF | TGTGCCAGCTCCCTTGGCGGAGGCACAGATACGCAGTATTTT
TRBJ2-1 | 12 | - | TRBV7-2 | TRBD2 | CASSAGTTEQFF | TGTGCCAGCAGCGCCGGGACTACTGAGCAGTTCTTC
TRBJ2-7 | 16 | - | TRBV6-5 | TRBD2 | CASSYGWAGGPYEQYF | TGTGCCAGCAGTTACGGCTGGGCGGGGGGGCCCTACGAGCAGTACTTC
TRBJ2-7 | 15 | - | TRBV27 | - | CASRSSVQGQYEQYF | TGTGCCAGCAGATCGTCCGTTCAGGGTCAATACGAGCAGTACTTC